The 29 T cell receptor beta chains below come from one sample, sequenced in a study of cytotoxic CD8 clonotypes in ibrutinib-treated CLL. Profiling relied on immunoSEQ multiplex PCR, and the TCRdb table lists in-frame clones only, not all of them. Here the sample spans a few hundred thousand clones, about 80% being singletons. The sequences come from PBMCs, collected before ibrutinib treatment. The receptor set was obtained from a human donor with chronic lymphocytic leukemia.

The CDR3 region has the DNA TGTGCCAGCAGCTTAGAGGGGGCAGGGATCGAGACCCAGTACTTC. It yields the protein CASSLEGAGIETQYF. The genes are TRBV7-9 and TRBJ2-5; 7 bases are a match to TRBD1. This CDR3 has 15 amino acids. Per germline, CDR1 SEHNR and CDR2 FQNEAQ (reference sequence). J was trimmed by 5 bases and V by 1 base; bases with no gene match: 7. Combining the CDR3 with reference TRBV7-9 and TRBJ2-5 gives the whole variable domain DTGVSQNPRHKITKRGQNVTFRCDPISEHNRLYWYRQTLGQGPEFLTYFQNEAQLEKSRLLSDRFSAERPKGSFSTLEIQRTEQGDSAMYLCASSLEGAGIETQYFGPGTRLLVL.

The CDR3 DNA reads as TGTGCCAGCAGTTTCCGAGCAGCCCATCCGGATACGCAGTATTTT. Translation: CASSFRAAHPDTQYF. This chain joins TRBV28 and TRBJ2-3; D remains ambiguous. CDR3 length: 15 amino acids. The V gene lost 3 bases and the J gene lost 6 bases, with 16 bases spanning the gap. CDR1 MDHEN and CDR2 SYDVKM come from the germline V gene.

The chain couples TRBV11-2 to TRBJ2-7; 9 positions agree with TRBD2. Germline V gene data show CDR1 as SGHAT and CDR2 as FQNNGV. This CDR3 is 18 amino acids long. V shed 0 bases and J 4 bases; nucleotides not matched to a gene: 13. The CDR3 region has the DNA TGTGCCAGCAGCTTAGATCACTGGGGCGGGAGGGGATATTACGAGCAGTACTTC. It encodes CASSLDHWGGRGYYEQYF.

The V and J genes are TRBV4-3 and TRBJ2-2; D perhaps matches TRBD2 (5 bases). V was pared by 5 bases and J by 6 bases, with 22 bases between. This CDR3 has 17 residues. Per the germline V gene, CDR1 is LGHNA and CDR2 is YSLEER. The chain's CDR3 is CASSENSPGGYAGELFF. The CDR3 region has the DNA TGCGCCAGCAGCGAAAACTCCCCAGGCGGGTATGCCGGGGAGCTGTTTTTT.

The V and J genes are TRBV5-6 and TRBJ2-1; the D is unclear. Trimming stripped 4 bases from V and 0 bases from J, with 11 bases between. Germline-derived CDR1 and CDR2 are SGHDT and YYEEEE. The CDR3 has 15 amino acids. The CDR3: CASSHTDVSYNEQFF. The CDR3 nucleotides are TGTGCCAGCAGCCATACTGATGTCTCCTACAATGAGCAGTTCTTC. Complete variable domain (other parts from reference TRBV5-6 and TRBJ2-1): DAGVTQSPTHLIKTRGQQVTLRCSPKSGHDTVSWYQQALGQGPQFIFQYYEEEERQRGNFPDRFSGHQFPNYSSELNVNALLLGDSALYLCASSHTDVSYNEQFFGPGTRLTVL.

The V and J genes are TRBV5-6 and TRBJ2-1; D is possibly TRBD2 (5 bases). Trimming removed 2 bases from V and 4 bases from J, with 16 bases in between. The CDR3 length is 16 residues. The germline gives CDR1 SGHDT, CDR2 YYEEEE. The CDR3 region is CASSFGPTGSYNEQFF. CDR3 sequence (DNA): TGTGCCAGCAGCTTTGGACCGACTGGGAGTTACAATGAGCAGTTCTTC.

The rearrangement links TRBV28 to TRBJ1-1, with D hard to call. The CDR3 consists of 14 residues. Trimming stripped 8 bases from V and 4 bases from J, with 17 bases between. CDR1 MDHEN and CDR2 SYDVKM come from the germline V gene. The chain's CDR3 is CASPGFGVGTEAFF. The CDR3 coding sequence is TGTGCCAGCCCTGGGTTTGGGGTGGGCACTGAAGCTTTCTTT. Complete variable domain (other parts from reference TRBV28 and TRBJ1-1): DVKVTQSSRYLVKRTGEKVFLECVQDMDHENMFWYRQDPGLGLRLIYFSYDVKMKEKGDIPEGYSVSREKKERFSLILESASTNQTSMYLCASPGFGVGTEAFFGQGTRLTVV.

The V and J genes are TRBV19 and TRBJ1-4, with 7 bases matching TRBD1. CDR3 size: 15 residues. J gave up 2 bases and V 7 bases, and 7 bases lay outside the gene matches. The germline gives CDR1 LNHDA, CDR2 SQIVND (reference sequence). This chain's CDR3 is CASNTPGQTNEKLFF. The CDR3 coding sequence is TGTGCCAGTAACACACCGGGACAGACTAATGAAAAACTGTTTTTT.

This chain joins TRBV19 and TRBJ2-1, with a tentative D call TRBD1 (6 bases). The V gene lost 2 bases and the J gene lost 5 bases, with 10 bases spanning the gap. Germline-derived CDR1 and CDR2 are LNHDA and SQIVND (reference sequence). The CDR3 is 14 amino acids. The CDR3 region is CASSIRGRNNEQFF. The CDR3 DNA is TGTGCCAGTAGTATAAGGGGGAGAAACAATGAGCAGTTCTTC.

The CDR3 DNA is TGTGCCAGCAGCGGGAGGAACACAGATACGCAGTATTTT. Translated, it gives CASSGRNTDTQYF. The chain is built from TRBV7-2 and TRBJ2-3; possibly TRBD2 for D (6 bases). The germline V and J ends were trimmed by 5 bases and 2 bases, with 8 bases remaining between them. Looked up from germline, CDR1 is SGHTA and CDR2 is FQGNSA. This CDR3 comprises 13 residues. The variable domain in full, completed from reference TRBV7-2 and TRBJ2-3, reads GAGVSQSPSNKVTEKGKDVELRCDPISGHTALYWYRQSLGQGLEFLIYFQGNSAPDKSGLPSDRFSAERTGGSVSTLTIQRTQQEDSAVYLCASSGRNTDTQYFGPGTRLTVL.

The rearrangement joins TRBV5-1 to TRBJ2-1; possible D gene TRBD2, 5 bases. Trimming took 3 bases from V and 4 from J, leaving 14 bases between them. The CDR3 is 15 residues long. Germline-derived CDR1 and CDR2 are SGHRS and YFSETQ. In nucleotides, the CDR3 is TGCGCCAGCAGCTCAGGCATTAGCGCTTACAATGAGCAGTTCTTC. Protein product: CASSSGISAYNEQFF.

The chain employs TRBV7-9 and TRBJ2-2, with 15 bases aligning to TRBD2. This CDR3 region has 17 residues. With V trimmed by 8 bases and J by 4 bases, 8 bases remained unmatched. The germline V gene encodes CDR1 SEHNR and CDR2 FQNEAQ (reference sequence). The CDR3, as DNA: TGTGCCAGCTTGGGACTAGCGGGAGGCCCGAGCACCGGGGAGCTGTTTTTT. This codes for CASLGLAGGPSTGELFF.

The gene calls are TRBV6-4 and TRBJ2-1, with 11 bases matching TRBD1. Germline V gives CDR1 MRHNA, CDR2 SNTAGT. The V segment lost 6 bases and the J segment 8 bases; nucleotides outside the gene matches: 3. The CDR3 loop spans 13 amino acids. CDR3: CASRRTGGHEQFF. DNA for the CDR3: TGTGCCAGCAGAAGGACAGGGGGCCATGAGCAGTTCTTC.

The chain is built from TRBV13 and TRBJ2-7, with 7 bases matching TRBD1. The V segment lost 2 bases and the J segment 4 bases; nucleotides outside the gene matches: 2. Per the germline V gene, CDR1 is PRHDT and CDR2 is FYEKMQ (reference sequence). The CDR3 contains 13 residues. The CDR3 bases are TGTGCCAGCAGCTTAAGGGACAGTTACGAGCAGTACTTC. Protein product: CASSLRDSYEQYF.

The chain joins TRBV10-3 to TRBJ1-2; 7 positions match TRBD1. The germline CDR1 and CDR2 sequences are ENHRY and SYGVKD. This CDR3 comprises 14 residues. V was pared by 2 bases and J by 5 bases, with 5 bases of the junction left unmatched. In nucleotides, the CDR3 is TGTGCCATCAGTGAGAGGGGACAGCAATATGGCTACACCTTC. Protein product: CAISERGQQYGYTF.

The genes are TRBV30 and TRBJ1-4, with TRBD1 identical over 7 bases. Unmatched junction bases numbered 4, after V lost 4 bases and J lost 2 bases. The CDR3 spans 14 residues. The germline V gene has CDR1 GTSNPN and CDR2 SVGIG (reference sequence). The CDR3 reads CAWKDRATNEKLFF. In DNA form, the CDR3 reads TGTGCCTGGAAAGACAGGGCGACTAATGAAAAACTGTTTTTT.

This clone was observed a few times. This chain connects TRBV9 to TRBJ2-1, with unresolved D. Germline lookup yields CDR1 SGDLS and CDR2 YYNGEE. V was clipped by 0 bases and J by 2 bases, with 3 bases between them. CDR3 length equals 13 residues. The CDR3, as DNA: TGTGCCAGCAGCGTAGTTCCCTACAATGAGCAGTTCTTC. Translation gives CASSVVPYNEQFF. Full variable domain (outside the CDR3, taken from reference TRBV9 and TRBJ2-1): DSGVTQTPKHLITATGQRVTLRCSPRSGDLSVYWYQQSLDQGLQFLIQYYNGEERAKGNILERFSAQQFPDLHSELNLSSLELGDSALYFCASSVVPYNEQFFGPGTRLTVL.

The V and J genes are TRBV9 and TRBJ2-5; D is perhaps TRBD2 (5 bases). This CDR3 has 14 amino acids. The germline CDR1 and CDR2 sequences are SGDLS and YYNGEE. The germline V and J ends were trimmed by 2 bases and 2 bases, with 10 bases remaining between them. The DNA for the CDR3 is TGTGCCAGCAGCGTGTATGAGGGTCAAGAGACCCAGTACTTC. Its translation: CASSVYEGQETQYF. The whole variable domain, remainder taken from reference TRBV9 and TRBJ2-5, is DSGVTQTPKHLITATGQRVTLRCSPRSGDLSVYWYQQSLDQGLQFLIQYYNGEERAKGNILERFSAQQFPDLHSELNLSSLELGDSALYFCASSVYEGQETQYFGPGTRLLVL.

The V and J genes are TRBV7-2 and TRBJ2-1; 11 nucleotides agree with TRBD2. The CDR3 sequence is 19 residues long. V shed 3 bases and J 9 bases; nucleotides not matched to a gene: 19. Germline CDR1 and CDR2: SGHTA and FQGNSA. CDR3: CASSLGGQGRASGRSEQFF. CDR3 nucleotide sequence: TGTGCCAGCAGCTTGGGCGGGCAGGGACGAGCTAGCGGGAGGTCTGAGCAGTTCTTC.

Here the CDR3 reads CATSRNTGYEQYF. The CDR3 bases are TGTGCCACCAGCAGAAACACAGGGTACGAGCAGTACTTC. This chain connects TRBV15 to TRBJ2-7; TRBD1 might be the D (6 bases). The V end was cut by 2 bases, the J end by 4 bases, with 9 bases between. This CDR3 has 13 amino acids. Per the germline V gene, CDR1 is LNHNV and CDR2 is YYDKDF (reference sequence).

The rearrangement uses TRBV7-7 and TRBJ2-5; tentatively, D is TRBD2 (6 bases). The J call could be wrong; TRBJ2-7 is a better fit for the DNA end. CDR1 is SSHAT, CDR2 FNYEAQ, per germline (reference sequence). The CDR3 sequence is 13 residues long. CDR3 sequence: CASSPVGGSEQYF. DNA for the CDR3: TGTGCCAGCAGCCCCGTGGGAGGAAGCGAGCAGTACTTC.

This chain uses TRBV18 with TRBJ2-1, with D hard to call. Germline CDR1 is KGHSH and CDR2 is LQKENI. V lost 1 base and J 4 bases, leaving 20 bases between the germline ends. This CDR3 is 18 amino acids long. CDR3 loop: CASSPLVIAGPPYNEQFF. The CDR3 nucleotides are TGTGCCAGCTCACCACTAGTGATAGCTGGTCCGCCATACAATGAGCAGTTCTTC.

This chain connects TRBV19 to TRBJ1-4; D is ambiguous. V dropped 3 bases and J dropped 3 bases, with 11 bases sitting between them. The CDR3 spans 15 residues. Germline V gives CDR1 LNHDA, CDR2 SQIVND (reference sequence). CDR3 loop: CASSIGRQSNEKLFF. CDR3 bases: TGTGCCAGTAGTATTGGACGTCAGTCTAATGAAAAACTGTTTTTT.

The gene calls are TRBV18 and TRBJ2-3, with D unresolved. V was trimmed by 1 base and J by 4 bases, leaving 6 bases between them. The germline V gene has CDR1 KGHSH and CDR2 LQKENI. This CDR3 is 13 amino acids long. The CDR3 bases are TGTGCCAGCTCACCACACCGAGCAGATACGCAGTATTTT. It translates to CASSPHRADTQYF.

This chain uses TRBV29-1 with TRBJ2-7; possibly TRBD1 or TRBD2 for D (5 bases each). Germline loops: CDR1 SQVTM, CDR2 ANQGSEA. V was cut by 0 bases and J by 0 bases, with 15 bases left in between. This CDR3 has 16 residues. The CDR3 sequence: CSVEDGQRGGSYEQYF. The CDR3 region has the DNA TGCAGCGTTGAAGATGGACAACGGGGCGGCTCCTACGAGCAGTACTTC.

This chain links TRBV27 with TRBJ2-7, with TRBD2 identical over 12 bases. Germline CDR1 MNHEY, CDR2 SMNVEV (reference sequence). The CDR3 spans 15 residues. Trimming took 5 bases from V and 1 from J; bases not matched to a gene: 3. CDR3 protein: CASSILAGGSYEQYF. For the CDR3, the DNA is TGTGCCAGCAGTATACTAGCGGGAGGTTCCTACGAGCAGTACTTC.

This chain uses TRBV7-2 with TRBJ2-3; perhaps D is TRBD1 or TRBD2 (5 bases each). The CDR3 runs 16 residues. The germline V and J ends were trimmed by 5 bases and 1 base, with 16 bases remaining between them. CDR1 is SGHTA and CDR2 is FQGNSA in the germline V gene. The CDR3 coding sequence is TGTGCCAGCAGCCCCCAGGGTTGGGGACGCACAGATACGCAGTATTTT. Translating gives CASSPQGWGRTDTQYF.

The gene calls are TRBV10-1 and TRBJ2-2; TRBD2 aligns across 13 bases. The germline gives CDR1 WNHNN, CDR2 SYGVQD (reference sequence). The V gene end was trimmed by 6 bases and the J gene end by 4 bases; junction bases not matched to a gene: 2. CDR3 length equals 15 residues. The CDR3 is CASRGLAGPTGELFF. DNA for the CDR3: TGCGCCAGCAGGGGACTAGCGGGGCCCACCGGGGAGCTGTTTTTT.

This chain joins TRBV27 and TRBJ2-1; D gene uncertain. CDR3 size: 11 residues. Germline loops: CDR1 MNHEY, CDR2 SMNVEV (reference sequence). V was clipped by 3 bases and J by 5 bases, with 2 bases between them. The CDR3 bases are TGTGCCAGCAGTTTGGACAATGAGCAGTTCTTC. Residues: CASSLDNEQFF.